This T cell receptor (beta chain) was recovered during a study of T-cell reconstitution after alpha-beta-depleted transplantation in children. Whole-study results and caveats: Expanded clones from the graft, numbering several hundred, reportedly supplied alpha-beta T cells about two months after transplant. T-cell counts and diversity were attributed mostly to newly produced T cells one year after transplant.

V shed 0 bases, J shed 2 bases, and the junction held 3 bases outside the gene matches. Germline V lookup: CDR1 SGHRS, CDR2 YFSETQ. The CDR3 totals 16 residues. Unique molecular identifiers featured in how the TCRbeta library was prepared. TCRdb reprocessed the PCR reads via MiXCR and lists one record per CDR3 protein. The sample includes over 120,000 distinct CDR3 sequences, around 8.8% seen only once; the top ten take about a sixth. This clonotype was seen ten or more times. The target antigen is unknown. V usage is TRBV5-1 and J usage is TRBJ2-1; 9 bases fit TRBD2. Sequences were derived from PBMCs, mostly from graft donor cells, sampled 180 days after TCRalphabeta/CD19-depleted stem cell transplant. This receptor was taken from a female patient aged 2 to 10 who had a stem cell transplant for congenital amegakaryocytic thrombocytopenia, so the T cells may come from the graft donor. CDR3 in amino acids: CASSLVAGAAYNEQFF. CDR3 coding DNA: TGCGCCAGCAGCTTGGTAGCGGGGGCCGCCTACAATGAGCAGTTCTTC.